Listed here are 31 T cell receptor beta chains from one sample, sequenced in a study of blood T cell repertoires in COVID-19. The data were produced by immunoSEQ multiplex PCR, yet TCRdb's version contains in-frame clones alone and is incomplete. The sample carries over 100,000 clones, around 89% recorded once. The sequencing input was peripheral blood. These receptors all stem from a human donor with acute or convalescent COVID-19. The donor label of this sample is uncertain.

This clone appeared once. CDR3: CASSLGGEGYEQYF. The CDR3, as DNA: TGTGCCAGCAGCTTAGGGGGTGAGGGCTACGAGCAGTACTTC. V and J are TRBV11-2 and TRBJ2-7; D may be TRBD2 (5 bases). This CDR3 is built from 14 residues. The germline V gene encodes CDR1 SGHAT and CDR2 FQNNGV. Trimming pared 1 base from V and 3 bases from J, leaving 10 bases between.

The chain joins TRBV6-2 or TRBV6-3 to TRBJ2-7, with TRBD2 matching 11 bases. Germline CDR1 MNHEY, CDR2 SVGEGT. This CDR3 has 16 amino acids. V shed 2 bases, J shed 2 bases, and the junction held 5 bases outside the gene matches. CDR3 region: CASSYLGTSGTYEQYF. As DNA, the CDR3 is TGTGCCAGCAGTTACCTGGGGACTAGCGGTACCTACGAGCAGTACTTC.

The chain recombines TRBV7-3 with TRBJ2-2; 7 bases match TRBD1. Losses at the gene ends were 2 bases for V and 0 bases for J; bases not matched to a gene: 3. The CDR3 loop spans 16 amino acids. Looked up from germline, CDR1 is SGHTA and CDR2 is FQGTGA. The CDR3 loop is CASSLQTGTNTGELFF. For the CDR3, the DNA is TGTGCCAGCAGCTTACAGACAGGGACGAACACCGGGGAGCTGTTTTTT.

The chain is built from TRBV6-1 and TRBJ1-2, with 9 nucleotides matching TRBD1. V gave up 7 bases and J gave up 4 bases; unmatched junction bases: 4. Germline CDR1 is MNHNS and CDR2 is SASEGT. CDR3 size: 13 residues. The CDR3 DNA reads TGTGCCAGCAACACAGGGGGCACCTATGGCTACACCTTC. Its translation: CASNTGGTYGYTF.

The chain recombines TRBV28 with TRBJ1-2, with 8 bases fitting TRBD1. Germline lookup yields CDR1 MDHEN and CDR2 SYDVKM. With 1 base clipped from V and 6 bases from J, the junction kept 7 bases outside the gene matches. The CDR3 runs 15 residues. CDR3 nucleotides: TGTGCCAGCAGTTTATCCAACGGACAGGGCGATGGCTACACCTTC. It codes for CASSLSNGQGDGYTF.

The chain employs TRBV7-2 and TRBJ1-6; tentative D call: TRBD1 (5 bases). The CDR3 has 15 amino acids. The V gene lost 5 bases and the J gene lost 7 bases, with 15 bases spanning the gap. CDR1 is SGHTA and CDR2 is FQGNSA in the germline V gene. The CDR3 DNA reads TGTGCCAGCAGCCTAAGGGGCAGGCCGAATTCACCCCTCCACTTT. This gives the protein CASSLRGRPNSPLHF.

The rearrangement links TRBV5-1 to TRBJ2-3; D gene uncertain. Germline V gene sequence: CDR1 SGHRS, CDR2 YFSETQ. Trimming pared 4 bases from V and 1 base from J, leaving 7 bases between. The CDR3 covers 13 residues. The CDR3 DNA is TGCGCCAGCAGCATCCCTGGCACAGATACGCAGTATTTT. It codes for CASSIPGTDTQYF.

The chain carries TRBV29-1 and TRBJ1-2; 10 bases line up with TRBD1. Germline CDR1 SQVTM, CDR2 ANQGSEA. The CDR3 contains 11 residues. Trimming removed 8 bases from V and 7 bases from J; junction bases left unmatched: 4. The CDR3: CSFRDRGGYTF. CDR3 DNA sequence: TGCAGCTTCCGGGACAGGGGTGGCTACACCTTC.

The rearrangement joins TRBV7-9 to TRBJ1-2; the D gene is possibly TRBD1 (5 bases). Trimming left V 2 bases short and J 8 bases short, with 12 bases between. CDR3 size: 13 residues. Germline-derived CDR1 and CDR2 are SEHNR and FQNEAQ (reference sequence). The DNA for the CDR3 is TGTGCCAGCAGCTTACTGAAGGGGCCGGGCTACACCTTC. It codes for CASSLLKGPGYTF.

The chain uses TRBV10-3 and TRBJ1-5, with D maybe TRBD1 (6 bases). Germline V gene lookup returns CDR1 ENHRY and CDR2 SYGVKD. This CDR3 region has 13 residues. V gave up 7 bases and J gave up 1 base, with 8 bases separating them. The CDR3 nucleotides are TGTGCCATCACTGGACAGAGCAATCAGCCCCAGCATTTT. Protein sequence: CAITGQSNQPQHF.

The chain uses TRBV6-5 and TRBJ2-5; TRBD2 aligns across 12 bases. Germline-derived CDR1 and CDR2 are MNHEY and SVGAGI. Trimming at V came to 0 bases and at J to 3 bases, leaving 2 bases not matched to a gene. The CDR3 has 16 residues. This CDR3 is CASSYSGLAGKETQYF. The DNA of the CDR3 is TGTGCCAGCAGTTACTCCGGACTAGCGGGGAAAGAGACCCAGTACTTC.

V usage is TRBV30 and J usage is TRBJ1-1; D gene uncertain. Germline CDR1 GTSNPN, CDR2 SVGIG (reference sequence). The CDR3 has 11 amino acids. Trimming left V 2 bases short and J 6 bases short, with 7 bases between. The CDR3 loop reads CAWSPLAEAFF. CDR3 sequence (DNA): TGTGCCTGGAGTCCACTGGCTGAAGCTTTCTTT. The full variable domain, its missing parts supplied by reference TRBV30 and TRBJ1-1, is SQTIHQWPATLVQPVGSPLSLECTVEGTSNPNLYWYRQAAGRGLQLLFYSVGIGQISSEVPQNLSASRPQDRQFILSSKKLLLSDSGFYLCAWSPLAEAFFGQGTRLTVV.

This chain uses TRBV6-2 or TRBV6-3 with TRBJ1-2; no clear D gene. The CDR3 is 13 amino acids. CDR1 MNHEY and CDR2 SVGEGT come from the germline V gene. V lost 6 bases and J lost 3, with 11 bases in between. The CDR3 DNA sequence: TGTGCCAGCAGCCCACAGTCATACTATGGCTACACCTTC. Protein product: CASSPQSYYGYTF.

The chain has TRBV27 and TRBJ1-1, with TRBD1 identical over 10 bases. The germline CDR1 and CDR2 sequences are MNHEY and SMNVEV (reference sequence). J lost 6 bases, V lost 3 bases, and 4 bases had no gene match. The CDR3 sequence is 14 residues long. Written as DNA, the CDR3 is TGTGCCAGCAGTTTGAGCGGGACAGGGGCTGAAGCTTTCTTT. It codes for CASSLSGTGAEAFF.

This chain links TRBV7-2 with TRBJ1-2, with unresolved D. This CDR3 is 13 amino acids long. The germline gives CDR1 SGHTA, CDR2 FQGNSA. V was pared by 4 bases and J by 5 bases, with 11 bases between. CDR3 sequence reads: CASSSPESYGYTF. CDR3 in DNA: TGTGCCAGCAGCTCACCCGAGTCTTATGGCTACACCTTC. Full variable domain (missing parts from reference TRBV7-2 and TRBJ1-2): GAGVSQSPSNKVTEKGKDVELRCDPISGHTALYWYRQSLGQGLEFLIYFQGNSAPDKSGLPSDRFSAERTGGSVSTLTIQRTQQEDSAVYLCASSSPESYGYTFGSGTRLTVV.

CDR3 bases: TGTGCCAGCAGCCAGACAGGGTATGGCTACACCTTC. It specifies CASSQTGYGYTF. The rearrangement links TRBV3-1 (or the pseudogene TRBV3-2) to TRBJ1-2, with TRBD1 matching 7 bases. Germline V lookup: CDR1 LGHDT, CDR2 YNNKEL (reference sequence). J gave up 5 bases and V 3 bases, and 0 bases lay outside the gene matches. The CDR3 has 12 residues.

CDR3 sequence (DNA): TGTGCCAGCAGAGAGGGGGCCCATCAGCCCCAGCATTTT. Its protein product is CASREGAHQPQHF. The gene calls are TRBV6-5 and TRBJ1-5; TRBD1 agrees at 7 bases. Germline V lookup: CDR1 MNHEY, CDR2 SVGAGI. The CDR3 spans 13 residues. V shed 6 bases and J 5 bases; nucleotides not matched to a gene: 4.

This clone has only a few counts. The chain uses TRBV6-5 and TRBJ2-5; 8 nucleotides match TRBD1. Unmatched junction bases numbered 7, after V lost 0 bases and J lost 4 bases. Per the germline V gene, CDR1 is MNHEY and CDR2 is SVGAGI. The CDR3 spans 16 residues. CDR3 loop: CASSYSTGARSETQYF. CDR3 in DNA: TGTGCCAGCAGTTACTCGACAGGGGCGAGGTCAGAGACCCAGTACTTC.

The chain is built from TRBV6-6 and TRBJ2-7; tentative D call: TRBD1 (6 bases). The CDR3 sequence is 15 residues long. Germline values: CDR1 MNHNY, CDR2 SVGAGI (reference sequence). The V gene lost 6 bases and the J gene lost 4 bases, with 19 bases spanning the gap. The CDR3 region is CASRPSGAGPYEQYF. CDR3 in DNA: TGTGCCAGCAGACCGTCAGGGGCCGGACCGTACGAGCAGTACTTC.

This clone was counted between two and nine times. The J gene is TRBJ2-7, the V gene TRBV2; 8 bases map to TRBD1. The CDR3 is 13 amino acids. With V trimmed by 4 bases and J by 6 bases, 5 bases remained unmatched. Germline-derived CDR1 and CDR2 are SNHLY and FYNNEI. Here the CDR3 DNA reads TGTGCCAGCAGTGGGACAGGGATAGGCGAGCAGTACTTC. It is translated as CASSGTGIGEQYF.

The rearrangement links TRBV30 to TRBJ2-3; D possibly corresponds to TRBD1 (6 bases). V lost 5 bases and J lost 6, with 24 bases in between. The CDR3 is 16 amino acids. CDR1 and CDR2 (germline): GTSNPN, SVGIG (reference sequence). The CDR3 is CAWVNLKTGGSDTQYF. The CDR3 DNA follows: TGTGCCTGGGTGAACCTTAAGACAGGTGGCTCGGATACGCAGTATTTT.

The chain is built from TRBV7-2 and TRBJ1-4; 7 bases agree with TRBD1. V lost 5 bases, J lost 7 bases, and 16 bases stayed unmatched. Germline assignment: CDR1 SGHTA and CDR2 FQGNSA. The CDR3 loop spans 17 amino acids. This CDR3 reads CASSPLGGGGIVEKLFF. DNA of the CDR3: TGTGCCAGCAGCCCCCTGGGTGGAGGGGGCATCGTTGAAAAACTGTTTTTT.

The chain is built from TRBV28 and TRBJ1-3; D is perhaps TRBD1 (5 bases). CDR1 and CDR2 from the germline V gene are MDHEN and SYDVKM. The V gene lost 2 bases and the J gene lost 3 bases, with 5 bases spanning the gap. The CDR3 spans 13 residues. The CDR3 DNA follows: TGTGCCAGCAGTTTACAGGGTGGAAACACCATATATTTT. Protein: CASSLQGGNTIYF.

The chain recombines TRBV3-1 (or the pseudogene TRBV3-2) with TRBJ1-1; TRBD1 aligns across 7 bases. This CDR3 contains 15 residues. Germline V gene lookup returns CDR1 LGHDT and CDR2 YNNKEL (reference sequence). The V and J ends lost 4 bases and 0 bases, in that order; junction bases with no gene match: 5. The CDR3 is CASSRRDSLNTEAFF. The CDR3 DNA reads as TGTGCCAGCAGCCGAAGGGACAGTTTGAACACTGAAGCTTTCTTT.

The rearrangement uses TRBV28 and TRBJ2-5; weak D call: TRBD1 (5 bases). There are 14 residues in the CDR3. The V gene's germline CDR1 is MDHEN and CDR2 SYDVKM. Trimming removed 7 bases at V and 5 bases at J, with 17 bases between. The CDR3 reads CASNPGPHRETQYF. The CDR3 region has the DNA TGTGCCAGCAATCCAGGGCCCCACCGGGAGACCCAGTACTTC.

In regard to this clone: Other DNA sequences from this sample encode an identical CDR3 as well. The chain recombines TRBV15 with TRBJ2-7, with D hard to call. The CDR3 sequence is 14 residues long. From germline, CDR1 is LNHNV and CDR2 YYDKDF (reference sequence). V lost 1 base, J lost 1 base, and 8 bases lay in between. Here the CDR3 reads CATSRGRVSYEQYF. The CDR3 DNA reads as TGTGCCACCAGCAGAGGTCGGGTTTCCTACGAGCAGTACTTC.

The rearrangement joins TRBV3-1 (or the pseudogene TRBV3-2) to TRBJ2-6; tentatively, D is TRBD2 (6 bases). The V gene lost 5 bases and the J gene lost 3 bases, with 11 bases spanning the gap. This CDR3 has 15 residues. Germline V gene sequence: CDR1 LGHDT, CDR2 YNNKEL (reference sequence). CDR3 DNA sequence: TGTGCCAGCAGCTGGGGGGTTAATGGGGCCAACGTCCTGACTTTC. This gives the protein CASSWGVNGANVLTF.

The V and J genes are TRBV11-2 and TRBJ1-1; D is perhaps TRBD1 (6 bases). V was cut by 7 bases and J by 1 base, with 10 bases left in between. Germline V gene data show CDR1 as SGHAT and CDR2 as FQNNGV. This CDR3 is 13 amino acids long. The CDR3 reads CASIATGNTEAFF. The CDR3 DNA reads TGTGCCAGCATCGCGACAGGGAACACTGAAGCTTTCTTT.

This rearrangement joins TRBV19 to TRBJ2-3; 10 nucleotides match TRBD2. Unmatched junction bases numbered 12, after V lost 4 bases and J lost 5 bases. CDR3 size: 17 residues. Looked up from germline, CDR1 is LNHDA and CDR2 is SQIVND (reference sequence). CDR3 coding DNA: TGTGCCAGTAGTAGGCTTTGGGAGCGGGGGGGCGGAGATACGCAGTATTTT. Protein: CASSRLWERGGGDTQYF.

The V call is TRBV30, the J call TRBJ1-5; TRBD1 matches 8 bases. Losses at the gene ends were 1 base for V and 4 bases for J; bases not matched to a gene: 12. The CDR3 sequence is 17 residues long. The germline V gene encodes CDR1 GTSNPN and CDR2 SVGIG (reference sequence). CDR3 sequence reads: CAWSAKGDRGRNQPQHF. The CDR3 nucleotides are TGTGCCTGGAGTGCTAAAGGTGACAGGGGAAGGAATCAGCCCCAGCATTTT.

The gene calls are TRBV5-4 and TRBJ2-7; weak D call: TRBD2 (7 bases). Germline loops: CDR1 SGHNT, CDR2 YYREEE (reference sequence). Trimming left V 1 base short and J 2 bases short, with 19 bases between. The CDR3 covers 17 residues. The CDR3 DNA reads as TGTGCCAGCAGCTTGTGGGGGGGGGCCCCAACCGCCTACGAGCAGTACTTC. Its translation: CASSLWGGAPTAYEQYF.